This T cell receptor (beta chain) was retrieved from a study of cytomegalovirus exposure and HLA in healthy donors. Primers for the PCR totalled 60 Vbeta and 13 Jbeta. Produced via immunoSEQ multiplex PCR; TCRdb's table is partial and in-frame only. The sample holds just over 200,000 clones, under 85% seen once. Germline CDR1 is SGHTA and CDR2 is FQGTGA. There are 15 residues in the CDR3. Trimming removed 1 base from V and 5 bases from J; junction bases left unmatched: 3. The genes are TRBV7-3 and TRBJ2-1, with 9 bases that match TRBD2. The sample taken for sequencing was PBMCs. This receptor was taken from a man aged 50 to 59 in good health and CMV-seronegative. This CDR3 is CASSLMTSGHNEQFF. CDR3 bases: TGTGCCAGCAGCTTAATGACTAGCGGTCACAATGAGCAGTTCTTC.